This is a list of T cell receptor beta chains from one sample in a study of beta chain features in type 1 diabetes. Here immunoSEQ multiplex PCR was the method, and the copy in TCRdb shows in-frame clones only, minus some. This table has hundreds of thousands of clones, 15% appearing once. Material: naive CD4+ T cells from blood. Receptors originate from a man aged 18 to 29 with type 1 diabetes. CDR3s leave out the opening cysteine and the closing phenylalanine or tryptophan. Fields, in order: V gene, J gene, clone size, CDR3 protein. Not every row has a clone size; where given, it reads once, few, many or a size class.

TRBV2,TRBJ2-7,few,ASSHPQGREY
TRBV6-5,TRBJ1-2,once,ASSYQEGAVSGYT
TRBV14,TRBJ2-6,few,ASSHSGSSGANVLT
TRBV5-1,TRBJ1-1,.,ASSGGTGGTAF
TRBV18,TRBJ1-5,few,ASSPDRGQSSNQPQH
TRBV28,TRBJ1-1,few,ASRRQGMNTEAF
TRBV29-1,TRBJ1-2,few,SVDGTGARYGYT
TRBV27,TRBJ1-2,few,ATARDRVYGYT
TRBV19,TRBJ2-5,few,ASSIPGETQY
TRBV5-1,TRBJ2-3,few,ASSLVGPGDTQY
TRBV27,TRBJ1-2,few,ASSLDRSYGYT
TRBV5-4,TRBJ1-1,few,ASSLGAGGGNTEAF
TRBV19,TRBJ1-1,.,ASSGGFAF
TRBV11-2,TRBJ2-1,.,ASSGRLAGTLGQF
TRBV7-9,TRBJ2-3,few,ASSLDRLAASTDTQY
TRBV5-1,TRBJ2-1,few,ASSPGGRTYNEQF
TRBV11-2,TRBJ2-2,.,ASSPRTSGRSTGELF
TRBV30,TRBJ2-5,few,AWGRLAGYPETQY
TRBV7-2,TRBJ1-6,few,ASSLSSGTPLH
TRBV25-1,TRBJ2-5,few,ASSSRGAAVQETQY
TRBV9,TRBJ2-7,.,ASSAGEGPYYEQY
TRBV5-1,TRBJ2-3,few,ASSLVPGGPADTQY
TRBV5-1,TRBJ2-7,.,ASSLYGRMYYEQY
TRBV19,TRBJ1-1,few,ASSRITEAF
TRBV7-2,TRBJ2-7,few,ASSLRGPTIYEQY
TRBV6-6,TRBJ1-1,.,ASSAPTDRAGTEAF
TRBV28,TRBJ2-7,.,ASSGLVAYEQY
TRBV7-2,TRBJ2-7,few,ASSSPSGSNEQY
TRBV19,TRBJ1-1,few,ASSTYPGARVGAF
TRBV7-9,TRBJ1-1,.,ASSLFGGGRTEAF
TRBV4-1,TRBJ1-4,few,ASSQVPVQGVGKLF
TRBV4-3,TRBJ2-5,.,ASSQGPLRRDREETQY
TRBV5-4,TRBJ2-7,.,ASSLFLGRTGSSYEQY
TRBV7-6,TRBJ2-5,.,ASSTTGETQY
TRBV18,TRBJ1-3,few,ASSPPMGSGRNTIY
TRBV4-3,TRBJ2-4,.,ASSQDRNEGHPIAKNIQY
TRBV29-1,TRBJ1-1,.,SVDSPRGTGVTEAF
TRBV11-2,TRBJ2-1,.,ASSPLPSGQGANEQF
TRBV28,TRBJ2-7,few,AAPRTGSSYEQY
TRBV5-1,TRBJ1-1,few,ASSLSESGGTEAF
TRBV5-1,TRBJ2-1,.,ASSWRGNSYNEQF
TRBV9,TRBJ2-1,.,ASSVGAYNEQF
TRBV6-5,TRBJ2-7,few,ASSYSDDSSYEQY
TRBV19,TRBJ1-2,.,ASSTHFANYGYT
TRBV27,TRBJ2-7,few,ASSFLQGSFEQY
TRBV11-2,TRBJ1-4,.,ASSMRFATNEKLF
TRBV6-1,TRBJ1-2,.,ASRPGQDNYGYT
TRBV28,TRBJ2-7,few,ASSLTGQAAYEQY
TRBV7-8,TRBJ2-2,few,ASSFQRGWGGTGELF
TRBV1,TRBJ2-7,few,TSSQDGQTLSYEQY
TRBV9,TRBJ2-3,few,ASSVARRLAGDTQY
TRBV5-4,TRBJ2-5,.,ASSLGASETQY
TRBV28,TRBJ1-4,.,ASLPGTENEKLF
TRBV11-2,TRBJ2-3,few,ASSTGLAITDTQY
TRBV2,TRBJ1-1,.,ASRARQGANTEAF
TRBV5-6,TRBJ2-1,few,ASSSRGRNEQF
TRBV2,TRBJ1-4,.,ASESTGSGEKLF
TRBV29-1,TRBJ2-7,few,SAAVSGAYEQY
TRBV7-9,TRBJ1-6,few,ASSPRQGRSPLH